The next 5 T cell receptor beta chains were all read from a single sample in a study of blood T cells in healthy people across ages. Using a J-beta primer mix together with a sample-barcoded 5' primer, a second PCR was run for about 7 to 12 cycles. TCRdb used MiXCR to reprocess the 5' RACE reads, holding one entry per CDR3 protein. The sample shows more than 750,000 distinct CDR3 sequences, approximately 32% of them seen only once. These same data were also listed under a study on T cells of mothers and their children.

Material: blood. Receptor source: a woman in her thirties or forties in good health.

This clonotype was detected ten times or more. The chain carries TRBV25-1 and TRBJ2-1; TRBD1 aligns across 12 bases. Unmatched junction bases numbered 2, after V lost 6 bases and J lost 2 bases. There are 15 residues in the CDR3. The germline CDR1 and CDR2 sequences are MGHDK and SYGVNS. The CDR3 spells CASRGTGGTYNEQFF. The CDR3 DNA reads TGTGCCAGCAGAGGGACAGGGGGCACCTACAATGAGCAGTTCTTC.

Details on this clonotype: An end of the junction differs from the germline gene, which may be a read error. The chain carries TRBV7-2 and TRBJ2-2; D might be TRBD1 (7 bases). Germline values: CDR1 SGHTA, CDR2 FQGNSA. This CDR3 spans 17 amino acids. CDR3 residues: CASGLPTGEVWTGELFF. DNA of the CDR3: TGTGCCAGCGGCTTACCTACAGGGGAGGTTTGGACCGGGGAGCTGTTTTTT.

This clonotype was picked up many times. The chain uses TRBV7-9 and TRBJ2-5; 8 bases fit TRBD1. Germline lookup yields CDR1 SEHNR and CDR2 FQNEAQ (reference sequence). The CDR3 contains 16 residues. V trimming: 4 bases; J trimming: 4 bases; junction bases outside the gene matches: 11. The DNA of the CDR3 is TGTGCCAGCAGCTCACAACCAGGGGGCAGGGGAGAGACCCAGTACTTC. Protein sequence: CASSSQPGGRGETQYF.

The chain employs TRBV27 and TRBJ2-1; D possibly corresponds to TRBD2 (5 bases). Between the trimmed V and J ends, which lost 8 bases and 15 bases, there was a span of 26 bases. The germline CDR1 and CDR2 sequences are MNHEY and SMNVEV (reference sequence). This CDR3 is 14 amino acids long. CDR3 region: CASYYTNGVSNPFF. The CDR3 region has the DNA TGTGCCAGCTATTATACCAACGGGGTCTCAAACCCGTTCTTC.

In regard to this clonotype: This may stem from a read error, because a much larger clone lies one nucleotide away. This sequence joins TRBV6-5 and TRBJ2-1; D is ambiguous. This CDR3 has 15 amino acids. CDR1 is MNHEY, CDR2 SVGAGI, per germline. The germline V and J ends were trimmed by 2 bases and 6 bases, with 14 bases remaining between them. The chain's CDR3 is CASSYRAPSLNEQFF. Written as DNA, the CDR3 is TGTGCCAGCAGTTACAGAGCACCATCGCTCAATGAGCAGTTCTTC.